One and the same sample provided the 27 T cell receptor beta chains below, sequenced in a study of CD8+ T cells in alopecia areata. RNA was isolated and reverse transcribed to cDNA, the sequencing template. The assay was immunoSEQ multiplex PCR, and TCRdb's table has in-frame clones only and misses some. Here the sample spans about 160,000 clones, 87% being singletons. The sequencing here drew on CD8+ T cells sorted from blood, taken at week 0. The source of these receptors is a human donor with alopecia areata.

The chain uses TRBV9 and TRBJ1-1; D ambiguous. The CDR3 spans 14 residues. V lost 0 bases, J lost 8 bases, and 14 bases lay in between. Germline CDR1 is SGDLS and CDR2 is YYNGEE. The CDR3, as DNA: TGTGCCAGCAGCGTAGCGCCCGCGGACGAGGAAGCTTTCTTT. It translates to CASSVAPADEEAFF.

CDR3 in DNA: TGCAGCGTAAGGTTGGAGACCGGGGAGCTGTTTTTT. Protein product: CSVRLETGELFF. The V call is TRBV29-1, the J call TRBJ2-2; D gene uncertain. This CDR3 comprises 12 residues. Germline V gives CDR1 SQVTM, CDR2 ANQGSEA. V lost 6 bases to trimming and J lost 5 bases, with 10 bases between them.

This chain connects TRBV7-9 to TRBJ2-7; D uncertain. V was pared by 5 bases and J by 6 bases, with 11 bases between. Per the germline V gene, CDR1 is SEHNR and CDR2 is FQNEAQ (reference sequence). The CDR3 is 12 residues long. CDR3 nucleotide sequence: TGTGCCAGCAGCCAAGAGACGGTCGAGCAGTACTTC. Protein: CASSQETVEQYF.

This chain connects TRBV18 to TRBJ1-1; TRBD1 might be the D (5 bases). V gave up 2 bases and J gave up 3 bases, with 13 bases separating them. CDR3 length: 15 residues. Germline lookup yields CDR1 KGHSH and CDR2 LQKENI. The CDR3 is CASSPEGREDTEAFF. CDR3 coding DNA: TGTGCCAGCTCACCAGAGGGGCGCGAGGACACTGAAGCTTTCTTT.

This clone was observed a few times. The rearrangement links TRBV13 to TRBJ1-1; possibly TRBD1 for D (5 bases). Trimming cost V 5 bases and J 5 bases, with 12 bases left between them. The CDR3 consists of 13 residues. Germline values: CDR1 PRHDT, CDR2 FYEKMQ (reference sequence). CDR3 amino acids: CASSLLGRTEAFF. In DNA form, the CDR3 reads TGTGCCAGCAGCCTCCTGGGACGGACTGAAGCTTTCTTT.

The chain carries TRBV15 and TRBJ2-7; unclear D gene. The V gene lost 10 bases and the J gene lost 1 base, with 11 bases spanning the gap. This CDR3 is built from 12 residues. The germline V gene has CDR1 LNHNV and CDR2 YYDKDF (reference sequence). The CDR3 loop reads CASSVSSYEQYF. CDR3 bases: TGTGCCAGCAGTGTTTCTTCCTACGAGCAGTACTTC. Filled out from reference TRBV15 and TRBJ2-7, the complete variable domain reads DAMVIQNPRYQVTQFGKPVTLSCSQTLNHNVMYWYQQKSSQAPKLLFHYYDKDFNNEADTPDNFQSRRPNTSFCFLDIRSPGLGDTAMYLCASSVSSYEQYFGPGTRLTVT.

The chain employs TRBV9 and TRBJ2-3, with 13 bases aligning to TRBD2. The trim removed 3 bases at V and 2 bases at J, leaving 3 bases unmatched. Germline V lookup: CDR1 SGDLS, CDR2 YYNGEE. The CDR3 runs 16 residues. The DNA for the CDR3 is TGTGCCAGCAGCGCGGGACTAGCGGGGAACACAGATACGCAGTATTTT. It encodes CASSAGLAGNTDTQYF.

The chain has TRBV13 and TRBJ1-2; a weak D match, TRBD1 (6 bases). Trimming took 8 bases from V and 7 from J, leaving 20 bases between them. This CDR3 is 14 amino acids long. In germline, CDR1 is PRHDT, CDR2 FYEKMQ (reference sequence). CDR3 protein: CASSLGGALGGYTF. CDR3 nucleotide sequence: TGTGCCAGCTCGCTCGGGGGGGCCCTCGGTGGCTACACCTTC.

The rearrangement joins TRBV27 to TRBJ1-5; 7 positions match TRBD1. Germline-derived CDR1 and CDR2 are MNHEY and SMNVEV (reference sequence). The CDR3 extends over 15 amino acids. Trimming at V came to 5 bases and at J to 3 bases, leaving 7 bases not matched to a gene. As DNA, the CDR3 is TGTGCCAGCAGTCCCCGGGACAGAGTCAATCAGCCCCAGCATTTT. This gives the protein CASSPRDRVNQPQHF.

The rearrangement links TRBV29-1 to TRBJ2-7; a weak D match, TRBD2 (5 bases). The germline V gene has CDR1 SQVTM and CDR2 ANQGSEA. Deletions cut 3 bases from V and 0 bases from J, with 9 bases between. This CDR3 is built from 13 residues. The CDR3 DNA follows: TGCAGCGTTGACGCGGGTGACTCCTACGAGCAGTACTTC. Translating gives CSVDAGDSYEQYF.

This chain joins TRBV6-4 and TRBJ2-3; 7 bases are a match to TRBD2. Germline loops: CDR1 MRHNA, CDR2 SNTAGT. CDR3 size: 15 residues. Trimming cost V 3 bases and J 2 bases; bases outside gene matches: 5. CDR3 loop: CASSEGGRTTDTQYF. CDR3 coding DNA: TGTGCCAGCAGTGAAGGCGGGAGAACCACAGATACGCAGTATTTT.

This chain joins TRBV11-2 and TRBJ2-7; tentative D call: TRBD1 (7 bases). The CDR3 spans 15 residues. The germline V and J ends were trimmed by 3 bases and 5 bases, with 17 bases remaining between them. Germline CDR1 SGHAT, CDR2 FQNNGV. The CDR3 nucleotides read TGTGCCAGCAGCTTGTGGGCCGACAGGGAGGACGAGCAGTACTTC. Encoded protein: CASSLWADREDEQYF.

CDR3 bases: TGTGCCAGCAGCGCCCGGGACAGGGGTTACACTGAAGCTTTCTTT. It specifies CASSARDRGYTEAFF. The rearrangement uses TRBV7-2 and TRBJ1-1, with TRBD1 matching 10 bases. V shed 5 bases, J shed 3 bases, and the junction held 6 bases outside the gene matches. The CDR3 totals 15 residues. The V gene's germline CDR1 is SGHTA and CDR2 FQGNSA.

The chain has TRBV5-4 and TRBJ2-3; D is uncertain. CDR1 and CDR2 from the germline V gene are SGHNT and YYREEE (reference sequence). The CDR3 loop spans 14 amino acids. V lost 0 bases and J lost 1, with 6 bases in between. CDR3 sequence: CASSLELGTDTQYF. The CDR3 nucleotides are TGTGCCAGCAGCTTGGAGTTGGGCACAGATACGCAGTATTTT.

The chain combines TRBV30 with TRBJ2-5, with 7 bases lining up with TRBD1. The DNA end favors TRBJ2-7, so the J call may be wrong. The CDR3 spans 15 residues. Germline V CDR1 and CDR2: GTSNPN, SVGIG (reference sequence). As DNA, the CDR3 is TGTGCCTGGAGTTCGGGGACAGCGATCTCCTACGAGCAGTACTTC. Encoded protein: CAWSSGTAISYEQYF.

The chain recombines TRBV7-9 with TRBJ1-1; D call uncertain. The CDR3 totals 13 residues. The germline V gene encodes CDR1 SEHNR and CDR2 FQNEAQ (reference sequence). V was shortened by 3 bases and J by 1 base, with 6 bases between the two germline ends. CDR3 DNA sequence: TGTGCCAGCAGCTTGGTGCAGAACACTGAAGCTTTCTTT. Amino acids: CASSLVQNTEAFF.

DNA for the CDR3: TGTGCCAGCCCGAAGGGGTATACGCAGTATTTT. This gives the protein CASPKGYTQYF. The V call is TRBV2, the J call TRBJ2-3; a possible D gene is TRBD1 (5 bases). CDR1 and CDR2 (germline): SNHLY, FYNNEI. Trimming cost V 8 bases and J 7 bases, with 10 bases left between them. The CDR3 is 11 residues long.

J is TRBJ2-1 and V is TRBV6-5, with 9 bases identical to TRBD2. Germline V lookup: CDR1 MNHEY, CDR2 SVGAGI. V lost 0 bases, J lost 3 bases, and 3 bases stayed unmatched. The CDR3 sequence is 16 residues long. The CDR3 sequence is CASSYSLREGYNEQFF. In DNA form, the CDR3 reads TGTGCCAGCAGTTACTCGTTGCGGGAGGGCTACAATGAGCAGTTCTTC.

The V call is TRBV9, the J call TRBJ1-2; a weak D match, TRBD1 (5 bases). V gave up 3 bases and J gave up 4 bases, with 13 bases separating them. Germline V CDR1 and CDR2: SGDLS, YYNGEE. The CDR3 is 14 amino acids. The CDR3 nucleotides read TGTGCCAGCAGCGGGCAGAGGGGCAGCTATGGCTACACCTTC. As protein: CASSGQRGSYGYTF.

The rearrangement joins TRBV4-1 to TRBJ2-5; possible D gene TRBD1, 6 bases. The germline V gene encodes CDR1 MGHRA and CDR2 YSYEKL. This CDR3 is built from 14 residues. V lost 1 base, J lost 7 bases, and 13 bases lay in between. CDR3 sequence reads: CASSQAGGPGTQYF. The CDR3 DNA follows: TGCGCCAGCAGCCAAGCTGGGGGCCCGGGGACCCAGTACTTC.

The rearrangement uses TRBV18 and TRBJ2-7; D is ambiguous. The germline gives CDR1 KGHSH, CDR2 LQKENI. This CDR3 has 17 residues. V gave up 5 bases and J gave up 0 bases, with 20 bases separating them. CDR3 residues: CASSARLAPQISYEQYF. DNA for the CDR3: TGTGCCAGCTCAGCTAGACTGGCCCCTCAAATCTCCTACGAGCAGTACTTC. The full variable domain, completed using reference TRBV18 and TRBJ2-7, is NAGVMQNPRHLVRRRGQEARLRCSPMKGHSHVYWYRQLPEEGLKFMVYLQKENIIDESGMPKERFSAEFPKEGPSILRIQQVVRGDSAAYFCASSARLAPQISYEQYFGPGTRLTVT.

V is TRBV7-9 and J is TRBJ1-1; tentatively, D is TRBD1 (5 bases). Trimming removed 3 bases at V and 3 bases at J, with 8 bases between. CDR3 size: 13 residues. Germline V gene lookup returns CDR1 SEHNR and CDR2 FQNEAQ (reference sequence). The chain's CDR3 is CASSFPGYTEAFF. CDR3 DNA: TGTGCCAGCAGCTTTCCAGGGTACACTGAAGCTTTCTTT.

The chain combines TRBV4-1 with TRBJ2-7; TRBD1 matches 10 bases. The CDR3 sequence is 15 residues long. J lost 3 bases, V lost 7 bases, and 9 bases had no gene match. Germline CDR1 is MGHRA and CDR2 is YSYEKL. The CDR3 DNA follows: TGCGCCAGCACCGTATCCGGGACAGGGGACTACGAGCAGTACTTC. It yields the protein CASTVSGTGDYEQYF.

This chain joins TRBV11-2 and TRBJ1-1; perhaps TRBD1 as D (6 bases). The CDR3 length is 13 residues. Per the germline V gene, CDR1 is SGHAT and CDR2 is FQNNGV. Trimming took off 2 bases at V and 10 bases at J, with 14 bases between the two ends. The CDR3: CASSLYGGQVAFF. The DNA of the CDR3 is TGTGCCAGCAGCTTATATGGGGGCCAAGTAGCTTTCTTT.

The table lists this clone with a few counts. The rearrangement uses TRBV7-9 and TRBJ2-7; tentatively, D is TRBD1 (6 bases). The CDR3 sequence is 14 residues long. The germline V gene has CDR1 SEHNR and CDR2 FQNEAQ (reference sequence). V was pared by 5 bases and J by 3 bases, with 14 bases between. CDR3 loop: CASSLSTGNYEQYF. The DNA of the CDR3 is TGTGCCAGCAGCCTCTCGACAGGCAACTACGAGCAGTACTTC.

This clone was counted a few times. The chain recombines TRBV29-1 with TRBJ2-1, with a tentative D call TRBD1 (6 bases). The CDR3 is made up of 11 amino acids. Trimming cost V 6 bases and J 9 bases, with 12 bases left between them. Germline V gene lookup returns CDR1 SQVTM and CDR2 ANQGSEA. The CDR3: CSVTGEGEQFF. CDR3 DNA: TGCAGCGTGACAGGAGAGGGTGAGCAGTTCTTC.

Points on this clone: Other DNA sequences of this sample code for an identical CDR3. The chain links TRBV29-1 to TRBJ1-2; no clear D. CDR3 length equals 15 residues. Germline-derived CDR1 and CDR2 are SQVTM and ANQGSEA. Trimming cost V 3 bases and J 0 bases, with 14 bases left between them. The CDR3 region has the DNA TGCAGCGTTGAGGATCCTGAATACCCTAACTATGGCTACACCTTC. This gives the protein CSVEDPEYPNYGYTF.